This T cell receptor beta chain was sequenced in a study of blood T cell repertoires in COVID-19. TCRdb keeps only in-frame clones here, not all; method: immunoSEQ multiplex PCR. The table has 150,000 or so clones, 70% to 85% seen once. This clone has a single count. The sequencing input was peripheral blood. This receptor was taken from a woman aged 55-70 years with acute or convalescent COVID-19.

The CDR3 coding sequence is TGTGCCAGCTCACCACCCGGGACAGGGGCTTCGAACACTGAAGCTTTCTTT. This encodes CASSPPGTGASNTEAFF. The V gene is TRBV18, the J gene TRBJ1-1; 10 bases map to TRBD1. The CDR3 length is 17 residues. Germline V gives CDR1 KGHSH, CDR2 LQKENI. The ends lost 0 bases at V and 1 base at J; junction bases unmatched: 5.